The entry that follows covers one T cell receptor (beta chain) sequence. This sample stems from a study of blood T cell repertoires in COVID-19. Study-level information: The study drew acute and convalescent COVID-19 samples from the United States, Italy and Spain. PBMCs, B-cell-depleted T cells, or T cells provided the cDNA or gDNA that made up the material.

The participants were between roughly 18 and 100 years old and came from about two dozen US areas. Unmatched junction bases numbered 3, after V lost 0 bases and J lost 0 bases. The germline V gene has CDR1 SGDLS and CDR2 YYNGEE. The length of the CDR3 is 17 residues. TCRdb's table, derived via immunoSEQ multiplex PCR, lists solely in-frame clones and lacks some. The data contain about 250,000 clones, about 85% of them seen just once; the ten biggest clones take up 3%. The source material was PBMCs or T cells enriched from blood (not recorded which). The chain joins TRBV9 to TRBJ2-1; 10 positions agree with TRBD2. This TCR derives from a woman in her 50s who had recovered from COVID-19. The CDR3 DNA reads TGTGCCAGCAGCGTAGGACTAGCGGGTGCCTCCTACAATGAGCAGTTCTTC. Protein: CASSVGLAGASYNEQFF.